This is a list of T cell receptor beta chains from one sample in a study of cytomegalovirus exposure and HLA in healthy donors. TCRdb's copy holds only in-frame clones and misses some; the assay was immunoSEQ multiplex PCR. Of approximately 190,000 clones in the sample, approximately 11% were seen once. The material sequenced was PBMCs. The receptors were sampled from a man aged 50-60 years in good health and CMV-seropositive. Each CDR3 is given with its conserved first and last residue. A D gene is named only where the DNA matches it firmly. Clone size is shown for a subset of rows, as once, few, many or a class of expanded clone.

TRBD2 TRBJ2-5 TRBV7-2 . TGTGCCAGCAGCCCATTGACTAGCGGGGAGACCCAGTACTTC CASSPLTSGETQYF
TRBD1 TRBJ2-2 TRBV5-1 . TGCGCCAGCAGCTCAGGGGGCACCGGGGAGCTGTTTTTT CASSSGGTGELFF
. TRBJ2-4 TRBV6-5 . TGTGCCAGCAGTTCGACAGTAGCCAAAAACATTCAGTACTTC CASSSTVAKNIQYF
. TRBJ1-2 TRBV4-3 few TGCGCCAGCAGCCGAGAGATGGGCAGCCTGAACTATGGCTACACCTTC CASSREMGSLNYGYTF
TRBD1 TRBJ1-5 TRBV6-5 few TGTGCCAGCAGTTACTCGACAGGGATTCAGCCCCAGCATTTT CASSYSTGIQPQHF
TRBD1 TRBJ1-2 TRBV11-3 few TGTGCCAGCAGCCTCTTAGGGGGCGACTATGGCTACACCTTC CASSLLGGDYGYTF
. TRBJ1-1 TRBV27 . TGTGCCAGCAGTTTATCTGGTGAAAGGGGGATGGTTTGGGGCACTGAAGCTTTCTTT CASSLSGERGMVWGTEAFF
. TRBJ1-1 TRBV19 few TGTGCCACCCTTTGGAGATTTTCAGCTTTCTTT CATLWRFSAFF
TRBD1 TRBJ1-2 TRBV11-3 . TGTGCCAGCAGTCGGACAGGGGGCGTTGGCTACACCTTC CASSRTGGVGYTF
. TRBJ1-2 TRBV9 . TGTGCCAGCAGCGTAGAAGAGGGTAGCTATGGCTACACCTTC CASSVEEGSYGYTF
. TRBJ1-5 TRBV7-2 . TGTGCCAGCAGCTCTCAGCAGGGTCACAATCAGCCCCAGCATTTT CASSSQQGHNQPQHF
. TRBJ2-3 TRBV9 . TGTGCCAGCTCCCGCGGGTTAGATACGCAGTATTTT CASSRGLDTQYF
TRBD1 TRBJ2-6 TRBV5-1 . TGCGCCAGCAGCCTGTCGGGACAGGGGTCTGGGGCCAACGTCCTGACTTTC CASSLSGQGSGANVLTF
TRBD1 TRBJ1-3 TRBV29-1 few TGCAGCGTCGGGACAGTCAGCTCTGGAAACACCATATATTTT CSVGTVSSGNTIYF
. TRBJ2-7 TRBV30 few TGTGCCTGGAGTCCGGACACCTACGAGCAGTACTTC CAWSPDTYEQYF
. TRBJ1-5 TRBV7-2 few TGTGCCAGCAGCTTAGCGGGGGGGGGAGGCAATCAGCCCCAGCATTTT CASSLAGGGGNQPQHF
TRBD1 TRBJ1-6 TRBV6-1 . TGTGCCAGCAGGACAGGGGGGACCTCACCCCTCCACTTT CASRTGGTSPLHF
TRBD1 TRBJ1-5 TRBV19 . TGTGCCAGTAGGTCGACGCCGGGACAGGGAGGCAATCAGCCCCAGCATTTT CASRSTPGQGGNQPQHF
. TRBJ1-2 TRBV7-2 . TGTGCCAGCAGCTTAACGTCCGGGGATGGCTACACCTTC CASSLTSGDGYTF
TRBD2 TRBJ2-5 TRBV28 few TGTGCCAGCAGTCCTACTAGCGGGGGGGCCGTGGAGACCCAGTACTTC CASSPTSGGAVETQYF